The rows below give T cell receptor beta chains drawn from one sample of a study of Graves' ophthalmopathy and Graves' hyperthyroidism. In TCRdb, the multiplex PCR reads were re-called with MiXCR into one record per CDR3 protein. The sample carries about 550,000 distinct CDR3 sequences, 39% recorded once. Sequencing was carried out using peripheral blood or thyroid tissue (not recorded which). These receptors all stem from an adult man with Graves' hyperthyroidism. The CDR3 runs from the conserved cysteine through the conserved F or W. D genes are given only for firm matches. Clone sizes are given selectively: once, few, many, or a class where the clone is expanded.

CDR3 protein | CDR3 DNA | V gene | D gene | J gene | clone size
CSAETSGGNNEQFF | TGCAGTGCTGAGACTAGCGGGGGTAACAATGAGCAGTTCTTC | TRBV20-1 | TRBD2 | TRBJ2-1 | NA
CSVEWDREGGETQYF | TGCAGCGTTGAATGGGACAGGGAGGGGGGAGAGACCCAGTACTTC | TRBV29-1 | TRBD1 | TRBJ2-5 | NA
CRDSQGEVNTEAFF | TGCAGGGACAGTCAGGGTGAGGTTAACACTGAAGCTTTCTTT | TRBV29-1 | NA | TRBJ1-1 | many
CASRKGQGNTEAFF | TGTGCCAGCAGGAAAGGACAGGGGAACACTGAAGCTTTCTTT | TRBV6-5 | TRBD1 | TRBJ1-1 | many
CASGLGQPGGYTF | TGTGCTAGTGGCCTTGGACAGCCGGGTGGCTACACCTTC | TRBV12-5 | NA | TRBJ1-2 | NA
CASSKTSGELFF | TGTGCCAGCAGCAAAACATCAGGGGAGCTGTTTTTT | TRBV7-9 | NA | TRBJ2-2 | NA
CASSLAGSYTDTQYF | TGTGCCAGCAGCTTAGCCGGGTCTTACACAGATACGCAGTATTTT | TRBV7-2 | NA | TRBJ2-3 | NA
CAWSVGLGQPQHF | TGTGCCTGGAGTGTTGGCCTGGGCCAGCCCCAGCATTTT | TRBV30 | NA | TRBJ1-5 | few
CAIGEGQANLYEQYF | TGTGCCATCGGGGAGGGACAGGCCAATCTATACGAGCAGTACTTC | TRBV10-3 | NA | TRBJ2-7 | many
CSARDPRTGVNGEAFF | TGCAGTGCTAGAGACCCTAGGACGGGGGTCAACGGGGAAGCTTTCTTT | TRBV20-1 | NA | TRBJ1-1 | many
CASSLFGREQYF | TGTGCCAGCAGTTTATTCGGCCGCGAGCAGTACTTC | TRBV27 | NA | TRBJ2-7 | many
CAWNNDRGHYEQYF | TGTGCCTGGAACAACGACAGGGGGCACTACGAGCAGTACTTC | TRBV30 | TRBD1 | TRBJ2-7 | NA
CASSQADETDTQYF | TGTGCCAGCAGCCAAGCCGACGAGACAGATACGCAGTATTTT | TRBV4-2 | NA | TRBJ2-3 | NA
CASSFDQGPGETQYF | TGTGCCAGCAGCTTTGACCAAGGCCCGGGGGAGACCCAGTACTTC | TRBV7-9 | NA | TRBJ2-5 | few
CASSELTASYEQYF | TGTGCCAGCAGTGAGTTGACAGCGTCCTACGAGCAGTACTTC | TRBV2 | NA | TRBJ2-7 | many
CSVVGLTSGLQETQYF | TGCAGCGTCGTGGGCCTGACTAGCGGCCTCCAAGAGACCCAGTACTTC | TRBV29-1 | TRBD2 | TRBJ2-5 | NA
CSATGLAGGYTF | TGCAGTGCTACTGGACTAGCGGGGGGCTACACCTTC | TRBV20-1 | NA | TRBJ1-2 | NA
CASSGRDRRYEQYF | TGTGCCAGCAGTGGCCGGGACAGGCGCTACGAGCAGTACTTC | TRBV12-3/TRBV12-4 | TRBD1 | TRBJ2-7 | many
CASSLGRAHGYTF | TGTGCCAGCAGCTTAGGGCGGGCACATGGCTACACCTTC | TRBV7-2 | NA | TRBJ1-2 | NA
CASKWTTTGGNSPLHF | TGTGCCAGCAAGTGGACCACGACAGGGGGTAATTCACCCCTCCACTTT | TRBV2 | TRBD1 | TRBJ1-6 | many
CSARDFDTQYF | TGCAGTGCTAGAGATTTCGATACGCAGTATTTT | TRBV20-1 | NA | TRBJ2-3 | NA
CSARVRTGDDGYTF | TGCAGTGCTAGAGTTCGGACAGGGGACGATGGCTACACCTTC | TRBV20-1 | TRBD1 | TRBJ1-2 | many